This T cell receptor beta chain was recorded in a study of blood T cell repertoires in COVID-19. Deletions cut 1 base from V and 7 bases from J, with 11 bases between. The CDR3 sequence is 14 residues long. CDR1 is SGHRS, CDR2 YFSETQ, per germline. In the original workflow: The assay estimated nucleated cells by amplifying reference gene primers. The data were produced by immunoSEQ multiplex PCR, yet TCRdb's version contains in-frame clones alone and is incomplete. V, J and clone size are those of that table, while D and trimming were read from the DNA. The table has around 230,000 clones, 83% seen once.

This sequence joins TRBV5-1 and TRBJ2-2; the D gene is possibly TRBD2 (5 bases). Sequenced sample: peripheral blood. This TCR was recovered from a woman aged 40-49 years with active or convalescent COVID-19. As DNA, the CDR3 is TGCGCCAGCAGCTTGTCGAGCGGAAACGGGGAGCTGTTTTTT. As protein: CASSLSSGNGELFF.